These 5 T cell receptor beta chains were sequenced from one sample in a study of CD8+ T cells in alopecia areata. This sample's treatment: oral pan-JAK inhibitor, 5-10 mg twice daily. Following extraction, RNA underwent reverse transcription to cDNA, which served as the sequencing template. The method was immunoSEQ multiplex PCR; TCRdb's version includes in-frame clones alone and lacks a portion of them. The sample contains hundreds of thousands of clones, about 60% of which appear only once. Sequenced here: CD4+ T cells sorted from blood, sampled around week 54, from a patient treated with tofacitinib. Source of these receptors: a human donor with alopecia areata.

The rearrangement uses TRBV30 and TRBJ2-1, with TRBD1 matching 9 bases. V trimming: 4 bases; J trimming: 9 bases; junction bases outside the gene matches: 7. The CDR3 has 13 amino acids. The germline CDR1 and CDR2 sequences are GTSNPN and SVGIG (reference sequence). In DNA, the CDR3 is TGTGCCTGGACCAAAACAGGGGGCCGTGAGCAGTTCTTC. This translates into CAWTKTGGREQFF. The full variable domain, its missing parts supplied by reference TRBV30 and TRBJ2-1, is SQTIHQWPATLVQPVGSPLSLECTVEGTSNPNLYWYRQAAGRGLQLLFYSVGIGQISSEVPQNLSASRPQDRQFILSSKKLLLSDSGFYLCAWTKTGGREQFFGPGTRLTVL.

This clone has just a few counts. The rearrangement links TRBV7-9 to TRBJ2-3; no firm D call. Per germline, CDR1 SEHNR and CDR2 FQNEAQ (reference sequence). The CDR3 contains 17 residues. V shed 3 bases and J shed 4 bases, with 20 bases lying between them. The CDR3: CASSFSSRAQDSDTQYF. DNA for the CDR3: TGTGCCAGCAGCTTTAGTTCGCGCGCTCAAGATTCAGATACGCAGTATTTT.

This chain joins TRBV5-4 and TRBJ2-1; 10 bases fit TRBD2. The CDR3 has 16 residues. V gave up 4 bases and J gave up 3 bases; unmatched junction bases: 7. Germline V gene data show CDR1 as SGHNT and CDR2 as YYREEE (reference sequence). CDR3 in DNA: TGTGCCAGCAGCCGATCCAGCGGGGGGGTCTACAATGAGCAGTTCTTC. Translated: CASSRSSGGVYNEQFF.

This chain connects TRBV29-1 to TRBJ1-2, with no clear D. V shed 4 bases and J shed 4 bases, with 13 bases lying between them. The CDR3 is 13 residues long. Germline-derived CDR1 and CDR2 are SQVTM and ANQGSEA. The CDR3 region has the DNA TGCAGCGTTGGGGAGTTCAGTGGCTATGGCTACACCTTC. It encodes CSVGEFSGYGYTF.

The rearrangement joins TRBV7-2 to TRBJ1-5; TRBD1 agrees at 7 bases. The CDR3 sequence is 14 residues long. Germline V gene lookup returns CDR1 SGHTA and CDR2 FQGNSA. J lost 4 bases, V lost 6 bases, and 6 bases had no gene match. CDR3 sequence: CASRPGTANQPQHF. The CDR3 DNA follows: TGTGCCAGCAGACCCGGGACAGCGAATCAGCCCCAGCATTTT.